This TCR beta chain was found in a study of siplizumab effects on memory and regulatory T cells. CDR3 length: 15 residues. Per the germline V gene, CDR1 is SSHAT and CDR2 is FNYEAQ (reference sequence). Here immunoSEQ multiplex PCR was the method, and the copy in TCRdb shows in-frame clones only, minus some. The sample contains about 87,000 clones, approximately 95% of which appear only once. Study results and caveats: Naive T cells were seen as more diverse than memory cells and as major alloresponse contributors. On average, around 70% of mappable alloreactive CD4+ clones were Treg-derived under siplizumab, against about 30% in controls. Most alloreactive clones went unmapped to unstimulated subsets; only a minor fraction mapped. Whether proliferating Tregs in siplizumab cultures suppress was not functionally confirmed.

As regards this clone: The target antigen is unknown. At one end, the junction sequence differs from germline, possibly due to a read error.

The material sequenced was non-Treg CD4+ T cells sorted from blood. This receptor was obtained from a human donor in good health. The chain uses TRBV7-7 and TRBJ2-5, with 7 bases identical to TRBD1. The CDR3 sequence is CASSLRGRTQETQYF. Written as DNA, the CDR3 is TGTGCTAGCAGCTTAAGGGGGCGTACTCAAGAGACCCAGTACTTC. Variable domain in full (rest from reference TRBV7-7 and TRBJ2-5): GAGVSQSPRYKVTKRGQDVTLRCDPISSHATLYWYQQALGQGPEFLTYFNYEAQPDKSGLPSDRFSAERPEGSISTLTIQRTEQRDSAMYRCASSLRGRTQETQYFGPGTRLLVL.